The 27 T cell receptor beta chains reported below all come from one sample, sequenced in a study of regulatory T cells in long-lasting Graves disease. Both iRepertoire HTBI primers and Arm-PCR of CDR3 regions were used to build the TCR beta libraries. MiXCR, run by TCRdb on the multiplex PCR reads, gives a single entry per CDR3 protein. The table records hundreds of thousands of distinct CDR3 sequences, 9.5% to 15% of them present only once. The time point denotes: newly diagnosed GD, antithyroid drugs for less than 3 months. The TCR library was made from RNA that had been extracted from PBMCs in TRIzol. These data are also associated with another study on T cells in Graves' hyperthyroidism and ophthalmopathy.

Sequencing was performed on peripheral blood mononuclear cells (PBMCs), taken at new diagnosis, from a patient treated with antithyroid drugs. The receptors were sampled from a woman in her 30s with Graves disease.

A few counts support this clonotype. The rearrangement joins TRBV20-1 to TRBJ1-6, with D uncertain. V lost 4 bases to trimming and J lost 7 bases, with 20 bases between them. Germline CDR1 is DFQATT and CDR2 is SNEGSKA (reference sequence). CDR3 length: 16 residues. CDR3: CSAKDRQRTGNSPLHF. In DNA form, the CDR3 reads TGCAGTGCTAAGGATAGGCAGCGCACGGGAAATTCACCCCTCCACTTT.

The rearrangement joins TRBV18 to TRBJ1-4; unclear D gene. CDR1 is KGHSH, CDR2 LQKENI, per germline. V lost 2 bases and J lost 8, with 9 bases in between. This CDR3 spans 13 amino acids. The CDR3 loop is CASSPGVGEKLFF. The CDR3 DNA reads TGTGCCAGCTCACCAGGGGTCGGCGAAAAACTGTTTTTT.

The sample holds many counts of this clonotype. The chain is built from TRBV2 and TRBJ1-4, with no clear D. The CDR3 covers 13 residues. The germline gives CDR1 SNHLY, CDR2 FYNNEI. With 3 bases removed from V and 5 bases from J, the gap between germline ends came to 7 bases. Here the CDR3 DNA reads TGTGCCAGCAGTGACAGGCCAAATGAAAAACTGTTTTTT. Translating gives CASSDRPNEKLFF.

This clonotype came up a few times. The rearrangement links TRBV7-9 to TRBJ1-1; D is uncertain. The germline V gene encodes CDR1 SEHNR and CDR2 FQNEAQ (reference sequence). V was pared by 1 base and J by 1 base, with 10 bases between. CDR3 length: 15 residues. The CDR3 DNA reads TGTGCCAGCAGCTTAGAGTGGTTGTGGAACACTGAAGCTTTCTTT. Residues: CASSLEWLWNTEAFF.

Ten or more counts support this clonotype. This chain uses TRBV2 with TRBJ2-7; D uncertain. Trimming removed 6 bases from V and 3 bases from J, with 15 bases in between. In germline, CDR1 is SNHLY, CDR2 FYNNEI. This CDR3 contains 14 residues. The CDR3 loop is CASSAWTANYEQYF. CDR3 nucleotide sequence: TGTGCCAGCAGCGCATGGACGGCCAACTACGAGCAGTACTTC.

In this sample, this clonotype turned up many times. The rearrangement links TRBV7-9 to TRBJ2-7, with D possibly TRBD2 on 5 matching bases. The V gene's germline CDR1 is SEHNR and CDR2 FQNEAQ (reference sequence). V lost 2 bases and J 1 base, leaving 9 bases between the germline ends. This CDR3 has 14 residues. The CDR3 bases are TGTGCCAGCAGCTTAATGGGCGGGTCCTACGAGCAGTACTTC. This codes for CASSLMGGSYEQYF.

The sample holds many counts of this clonotype. The chain couples TRBV11-2 to TRBJ1-6; weak D call: TRBD1 (5 bases). The CDR3 loop spans 16 amino acids. The V end lost 4 bases, the J end lost 9 bases, and 19 bases lay between the germline ends. Germline V gene data show CDR1 as SGHAT and CDR2 as FQNNGV. The CDR3 DNA reads TGTGCCAGCAGCTCACACAAGGGGCCGCGCGGTTCACCCCTCCACTTT. It translates to CASSSHKGPRGSPLHF.

Here the CDR3 DNA reads TGCGCCAGCAGCCAAGATTCGTTCCGGAGCAATGAGCAGTTCTTC. This sequence encodes CASSQDSFRSNEQFF. The chain joins TRBV4-1 to TRBJ2-1; D remains ambiguous. CDR1 is MGHRA and CDR2 is YSYEKL in the germline V gene. The ends were cut back, 0 bases at V and 6 bases at J, with 12 bases in the middle. The CDR3 totals 15 residues.

The chain carries TRBV24-1 and TRBJ2-5; no clear D. Germline CDR1 reads KGHDR; CDR2 reads SFDVKD. Trimming cost V 4 bases and J 4 bases, with 9 bases left between them. The CDR3 spans 13 residues. Written as DNA, the CDR3 is TGTGCCACCAGTGAGATGGTAGGAGAGACCCAGTACTTC. Translating gives CATSEMVGETQYF.

On this clonotype: A read error may account for a junction end that differs from germline. V usage is TRBV28 and J usage is TRBJ1-1; D ambiguous. CDR3 size: 14 residues. CDR1 MDHEN and CDR2 SYDVKM come from the germline V gene. The CDR3 DNA reads as TGTGCCAGCAGTTTAAATGGAGGTTACACTGAAGCTTTCTTC. Residues: CASSLNGGYTEAFF. The whole variable domain, remainder taken from reference TRBV28 and TRBJ1-1, is DVKVTQSSRYLVKRTGEKVFLECVQDMDHENMFWYRQDPGLGLRLIYFSYDVKMKEKGDIPEGYSVSREKKERFSLILESASTNQTSMYLCASSLNGGYTEAFFGQGTRLTVV.

At least ten counts were recorded for this clonotype. This chain uses TRBV7-9 with TRBJ2-1; TRBD2 matches at 10 bases. This CDR3 has 16 amino acids. Germline-derived CDR1 and CDR2 are SEHNR and FQNEAQ (reference sequence). Germline trimming cut 5 bases from V and 5 bases from J; bases unmatched to any gene: 9. CDR3 in amino acids: CASSLSLAGAHNEQFF. The DNA of the CDR3 is TGTGCCAGCAGCCTTTCTCTAGCGGGAGCGCACAATGAGCAGTTCTTC.

In its sample, this clonotype was seen many times. J is TRBJ1-2 and V is TRBV28; 9 bases are shared with TRBD1. The CDR3 loop spans 17 amino acids. CDR1 and CDR2 (germline): MDHEN, SYDVKM. The J segment lost 3 bases and the V segment lost 6 bases, leaving 14 bases of the junction unmatched. In DNA form, the CDR3 reads TGTGCCAGCAGCCAAACGGGACAGGGCGGAAGGTACTATGGCTACACCTTC. It codes for CASSQTGQGGRYYGYTF.

The table lists this clonotype with a few counts. At one end the junction does not follow the germline gene, possibly because of a read error. In nucleotides, the CDR3 is TGTGCCAGCATTACGGACACTCTCTCCTGCGAGCAGTACTTC. Translated, it gives CASITDTLSCEQYF. The V and J genes are TRBV6-2 or TRBV6-3 and TRBJ2-7; tentatively, D is TRBD1 (5 bases). Germline values: CDR1 MNHEY, CDR2 SVGEGT. The CDR3 runs 14 residues.

There are a few counts of this clonotype. This rearrangement joins TRBV3-1 to TRBJ2-5, with 14 bases identical to TRBD2. This CDR3 is built from 16 residues. The germline gives CDR1 LGHDT, CDR2 YNNKEL (reference sequence). V dropped 4 bases and J dropped 6; count of bases not matched to a gene: 7. The CDR3 spells CASSPGTSGSRKTQYF. The CDR3 DNA reads TGTGCCAGCAGCCCTGGGACTAGCGGGAGCAGGAAGACCCAGTACTTC.

This clonotype was picked up many times. J is TRBJ2-7 and V is TRBV11-2; 8 positions agree with TRBD1. There are 15 residues in the CDR3. Looked up from germline, CDR1 is SGHAT and CDR2 is FQNNGV. The trim removed 1 base at V and 3 bases at J, leaving 5 bases unmatched. The CDR3 DNA reads as TGTGCCAGCAGCTTAGGGACAGGGACTCTCTACGAGCAGTACTTC. It codes for CASSLGTGTLYEQYF.

Ten or more counts support this clonotype. This chain uses TRBV12-3 or TRBV12-4 with TRBJ1-1; the match to TRBD1 covers 9 bases. Trimming at V came to 7 bases and at J to 4 bases, leaving 7 bases not matched to a gene. CDR3 length equals 14 residues. The CDR3 loop is CASTVRTGATEAFF. CDR3 coding DNA: TGTGCCAGCACCGTGAGGACAGGGGCCACTGAAGCTTTCTTT.

Ten or more counts support this clonotype. The chain carries TRBV6-1 and TRBJ1-2, with D tentatively TRBD1 (5 bases). This CDR3 is 13 amino acids long. Trimming stripped 5 bases from V and 4 bases from J, with 11 bases between. Germline-derived CDR1 and CDR2 are MNHNS and SASEGT. The CDR3 bases are TGTGCCAGCAGTACCGACAGTACCTATGGCTACACCTTC. This sequence encodes CASSTDSTYGYTF.

This clonotype was observed many times. The chain links TRBV7-2 to TRBJ2-7, with 9 positions matching TRBD2. CDR3 length equals 15 residues. The trim removed 5 bases at V and 0 bases at J, leaving 5 bases unmatched. The germline CDR1 and CDR2 sequences are SGHTA and FQGNSA. The CDR3 region is CASSTVAGVSYEQYF. CDR3 nucleotides: TGTGCCAGCAGCACTGTAGCGGGAGTCTCCTACGAGCAGTACTTC.

The rearrangement uses TRBV20-1 and TRBJ1-5, with D possibly being TRBD1 (5 bases). The ends were cut back, 2 bases at V and 5 bases at J, with 10 bases in the middle. The CDR3 has 13 residues. From germline, CDR1 is DFQATT and CDR2 SNEGSKA (reference sequence). The CDR3 reads CSARRGADQPQHF. In DNA, the CDR3 is TGCAGTGCTAGACGGGGCGCGGATCAGCCCCAGCATTTT.

This clonotype was recorded many times. The chain uses TRBV2 and TRBJ1-2; the D gene is possibly TRBD1 (6 bases). This CDR3 is built from 12 residues. Germline lookup yields CDR1 SNHLY and CDR2 FYNNEI. V lost 3 bases to trimming and J lost 14 bases, with 16 bases between them. In nucleotides, the CDR3 is TGTGCCAGCAGTGACAGGGGATCACTCGAAACCTTC. As protein: CASSDRGSLETF.

This clonotype was seen repeatedly, ten times or more. The chain recombines TRBV28 with TRBJ2-1; 13 positions match TRBD2. This CDR3 region has 15 residues. The germline CDR1 and CDR2 sequences are MDHEN and SYDVKM. V was clipped by 4 bases and J by 9 bases; unmatched bases: 6. CDR3 coding DNA: TGTGCCAGCAGTTCTGGACTAGCGGGAGCAGGTGAGCAGTTCTTC. Amino acid sequence: CASSSGLAGAGEQFF.

A note on this clonotype: Since a far larger clone is one base different, this is likely a read error. The chain links TRBV27 to TRBJ1-1; unclear D gene. The germline V and J ends were trimmed by 6 bases and 5 bases, with 13 bases remaining between them. In germline, CDR1 is MNHEY, CDR2 SMNVEV (reference sequence). This CDR3 region has 13 residues. The CDR3 bases are TGTGCCAGCAGCTCAGTACGTGAAACTGAAGCTTTCTTT. It translates to CASSSVRETEAFF.

In this sample, this clonotype turned up a few times. The chain is built from TRBV18 and TRBJ2-2, with TRBD1 matching over 7 bases. The germline V gene encodes CDR1 KGHSH and CDR2 LQKENI. V dropped 1 base and J dropped 10; count of bases not matched to a gene: 9. This CDR3 is 15 amino acids long. Here the CDR3 reads CASSPQGATPEELFF. The DNA of the CDR3 is TGTGCCAGCTCACCACAGGGGGCGACCCCGGAGGAGCTGTTTTTT. The full variable domain, with the rest looked up from reference TRBV18 and TRBJ2-2, is NAGVMQNPRHLVRRRGQEARLRCSPMKGHSHVYWYRQLPEEGLKFMVYLQKENIIDESGMPKERFSAEFPKEGPSILRIQQVVRGDSAAYFCASSPQGATPEELFFGEGSRLTVL.

The V call is TRBV5-4, the J call TRBJ2-3; D call uncertain. This CDR3 spans 13 amino acids. V gave up 1 base and J gave up 1 base, with 4 bases separating them. In germline, CDR1 is SGHNT, CDR2 YYREEE (reference sequence). CDR3 nucleotides: TGTGCCAGCAGCTTGCCCCGCACAGATACGCAGTATTTT. As protein: CASSLPRTDTQYF.

This clonotype was picked up many times. The rearrangement joins TRBV30 to TRBJ1-1; TRBD1 might be the D (6 bases). This CDR3 has 16 amino acids. The ends were cut back, 3 bases at V and 1 base at J, with 18 bases in the middle. Germline V CDR1 and CDR2: GTSNPN, SVGIG (reference sequence). CDR3 sequence reads: CAWRPGQLLWNTEAFF. The CDR3 nucleotides are TGTGCCTGGAGGCCCGGACAGCTCTTATGGAACACTGAAGCTTTCTTT.

In its sample, this clonotype was seen many times. The chain combines TRBV14 with TRBJ1-3; D not resolved. The V end was cut by 5 bases, the J end by 0 bases, with 14 bases between. The CDR3 is made up of 16 amino acids. Germline V gene sequence: CDR1 SGHDN, CDR2 FVKESK. CDR3 nucleotide sequence: TGTGCCAGCAGCTTCGGACGGCCTGGCTCTGGAAACACCATATATTTT. Translated: CASSFGRPGSGNTIYF. Together with reference TRBV14 and TRBJ1-3, the CDR3 gives the full variable domain: EAGVTQFPSHSVIEKGQTVTLRCDPISGHDNLYWYRRVMGKEIKFLLHFVKESKQDESGMPNNRFLAERTGGTYSTLKVQPAELEDSGVYFCASSFGRPGSGNTIYFGEGSWLTVV.

This clonotype was seen many times. V and J are TRBV6-5 and TRBJ2-1; D uncertain. This CDR3 comprises 15 residues. Germline CDR1 MNHEY, CDR2 SVGAGI. V lost 1 base and J 0 bases, leaving 7 bases between the germline ends. CDR3 coding DNA: TGTGCCAGCAGTTACTTCGGCAGCTCCTACAATGAGCAGTTCTTC. The encoded protein is CASSYFGSSYNEQFF.